This T cell receptor beta chain was identified in a study of blood T cell repertoires in COVID-19. Overall study: T cells, B-cell-depleted T cells, or PBMCs supplied cDNA or gDNA.

Original analysis: Nucleated cell counts were estimated from reference gene primer amplification. The method was immunoSEQ multiplex PCR; TCRdb's version includes in-frame clones alone and lacks a portion of them. V and J calls and clone size are copied from that table; D and trimming were computed from the DNA. The data show about 97,000 clones, 85% seen once. In germline, CDR1 is LNHDA, CDR2 SQIVND (reference sequence). Trimming took 7 bases from V and 5 from J; bases not matched to a gene: 7. This CDR3 is built from 14 residues. The sample taken for sequencing was peripheral blood. The clonotype comes from an older woman with active or convalescent COVID-19. The gene calls are TRBV19 and TRBJ2-2, with 7 bases matching TRBD2. This CDR3 is CASTPLGGTGELFF. The CDR3 nucleotides are TGTGCCAGTACCCCCTTGGGGGGGACCGGGGAGCTGTTTTTT.